This record concerns one T cell receptor beta chain sequence. No antigen is known for it. This CDR3 is 15 amino acids long. Germline CDR1 reads SGHNT; CDR2 reads YENEEA. Germline trimming cut 0 bases from V and 7 bases from J; bases unmatched to any gene: 9. The data are from a study of cytomegalovirus exposure and HLA in healthy donors. Overall study results and limits: A later analysis linked a missense variant in DCLRE1C to the trimming of TCR beta V and J genes.

Primers for the PCR totalled 60 Vbeta and 13 Jbeta. Sequencing used immunoSEQ multiplex PCR; TCRdb keeps in-frame clones, though not all of them. The sample records about 61,000 clones, approximately 88% being singletons. This TCR was sampled from a man between 25 and 39 years old in good health and CMV-seropositive. This chain links TRBV11-3 with TRBJ2-7; TRBD2 matches 7 bases. What was sequenced was PBMCs. The CDR3 bases are TGTGCCAGCAGCTTAGATTGGAGCGGGATAGGGGAGCAGTACTTC. It codes for CASSLDWSGIGEQYF.